These 20 T cell receptor beta chains share one sample of origin, sequenced in a study of beta chain features in type 1 diabetes. Notes on the study in general: The study found moderately but significantly shorter TCRB CDR3s in all four CD4+ subsets of Type 1 diabetes patients.

Expressed TCRB transcripts were sequenced, since all the RNA that had been isolated was reverse transcribed. TCRdb's table, derived via immunoSEQ multiplex PCR, lists solely in-frame clones and lacks some. The top ten hold 0.015% to 0.02% of the sample, which has 240,000 or so clones, approximately 14% seen once. These TCRs are of unknown antigen specificity. The sample was naive CD4+ T cells from blood. These receptors were collected from a man aged 25 to 40 with type 1 diabetes.

This clone has a handful of counts. Other DNA sequences of this sample code for an identical CDR3. This chain connects TRBV29-1 to TRBJ1-5, with 7 bases identical to TRBD1. Germline CDR1 is SQVTM and CDR2 is ANQGSEA. The CDR3 covers 12 residues. V trimming: 6 bases; J trimming: 2 bases; junction bases outside the gene matches: 1. CDR3 DNA: TGCAGCGTCGGACAGGGCAATCAGCCCCAGCATTTT. Translating gives CSVGQGNQPQHF.

The V and J genes are TRBV27 and TRBJ1-5, with 9 bases lining up with TRBD1. CDR1 is MNHEY and CDR2 is SMNVEV in the germline V gene (reference sequence). CDR3 length: 17 residues. V lost 5 bases, J lost 2 bases, and 10 bases stayed unmatched. CDR3 DNA sequence: TGTGCCAGCAGTCGATCCACAGGGGGCAATCGCAATCAGCCCCAGCATTTT. The encoded protein is CASSRSTGGNRNQPQHF.

The chain recombines TRBV5-4 with TRBJ2-7; 7 bases map to TRBD1. V shed 3 bases and J 1 base; nucleotides not matched to a gene: 1. The length of the CDR3 is 13 residues. Germline assignment: CDR1 SGHNT and CDR2 YYREEE (reference sequence). Here the CDR3 DNA reads TGTGCCAGCAGCTCACAGGGGTCCTACGAGCAGTACTTC. It yields the protein CASSSQGSYEQYF.

CDR3 protein: CASSGDRLNEAFF. The CDR3 DNA follows: TGTGCCAGCTCAGGAGACAGACTGAATGAAGCTTTCTTT. The chain uses TRBV18 and TRBJ1-1; D might be TRBD1 (5 bases). CDR3 size: 13 residues. The V gene's germline CDR1 is KGHSH and CDR2 LQKENI. V lost 5 bases and J 7 bases, leaving 14 bases between the germline ends. The full variable domain, rest sourced from reference TRBV18 and TRBJ1-1, is NAGVMQNPRHLVRRRGQEARLRCSPMKGHSHVYWYRQLPEEGLKFMVYLQKENIIDESGMPKERFSAEFPKEGPSILRIQQVVRGDSAAYFCASSGDRLNEAFFGQGTRLTVV.

This clone was seen only a few times. V gene TRBV19 combines with J gene TRBJ2-7; D not resolved. V dropped 4 bases and J dropped 0 bases, with 7 bases sitting between them. The germline CDR1 and CDR2 sequences are LNHDA and SQIVND (reference sequence). CDR3 length: 13 amino acids. The CDR3 bases are TGTGCCAGTAGTACGGAGAGCTCCTACGAGCAGTACTTC. Translated, it gives CASSTESSYEQYF. Full variable domain (missing parts from reference TRBV19 and TRBJ2-7): DGGITQSPKYLFRKEGQNVTLSCEQNLNHDAMYWYRQDPGQGLRLIYYSQIVNDFQKGDIAEGYSVSREKKESFPLTVTSAQKNPTAFYLCASSTESSYEQYFGPGTRLTVT.

This clone showed up just a few times. The rearrangement links TRBV5-4 to TRBJ2-2; D call uncertain. Germline assignment: CDR1 SGHNT and CDR2 YYREEE (reference sequence). This CDR3 has 16 residues. V lost 0 bases and J 2 bases, leaving 11 bases between the germline ends. The CDR3 is CASSLESSVNTGELFF. CDR3 sequence (DNA): TGTGCCAGCAGCTTGGAATCTAGTGTTAACACCGGGGAGCTGTTTTTT. The variable domain in full, with the rest retrieved from reference TRBV5-4 and TRBJ2-2, is ETGVTQSPTHLIKTRGQQVTLRCSSQSGHNTVSWYQQALGQGPQFIFQYYREEENGRGNFPPRFSGLQFPNYSSELNVNALELDDSALYLCASSLESSVNTGELFFGEGSRLTVL.

Only a few counts were recorded for this clone. The CDR3 region is CASSDAVGVDTQYF. The CDR3 nucleotides are TGTGCCAGCAGTGATGCGGTCGGCGTGGATACGCAGTATTTT. J is TRBJ2-3 and V is TRBV2; D unclear. The CDR3 runs to 14 residues. V was trimmed by 3 bases and J by 6 bases, leaving 13 bases between them. Per germline, CDR1 SNHLY and CDR2 FYNNEI. The full variable domain, its missing parts supplied by reference TRBV2 and TRBJ2-3, is EPEVTQTPSHQVTQMGQEVILRCVPISNHLYFYWYRQILGQKVEFLVSFYNNEISEKSEIFDDQFSVERPDGSNFTLKIRSTKLEDSAMYFCASSDAVGVDTQYFGPGTRLTVL.

The genes are TRBV29-1 and TRBJ2-7, with D possibly TRBD2 on 6 matching bases. This CDR3 is 13 amino acids long. The V gene lost 3 bases and the J gene lost 6 bases, with 15 bases spanning the gap. Germline values: CDR1 SQVTM, CDR2 ANQGSEA. This CDR3 reads CSVESGLEGEQYF. As DNA, the CDR3 is TGCAGCGTTGAGTCGGGACTTGAAGGCGAGCAGTACTTC.

The chain couples TRBV10-3 to TRBJ1-1; possible D gene TRBD1, 6 bases. CDR3 length: 12 residues. Trimming stripped 5 bases from V and 5 bases from J, with 9 bases between. In germline, CDR1 is ENHRY, CDR2 SYGVKD. CDR3 region: CAISLGTTEAFF. For the CDR3, the DNA is TGTGCCATCAGTCTAGGGACAACTGAAGCTTTCTTT.

The rearrangement joins TRBV5-1 to TRBJ2-7, with TRBD1 identical over 8 bases. This CDR3 is 14 amino acids long. J lost 3 bases, V lost 3 bases, and 5 bases had no gene match. Germline V gene sequence: CDR1 SGHRS, CDR2 YFSETQ. The CDR3 bases are TGCGCCAGCAGCTCGACGGGACAGGACTACGAGCAGTACTTC. Its protein product is CASSSTGQDYEQYF.

This clone came up a few times. This chain uses TRBV11-1 with TRBJ2-7; maybe TRBD2 (5 bases). With 6 bases removed from V and 7 bases from J, the gap between germline ends came to 13 bases. The CDR3 runs to 12 residues. The germline gives CDR1 SGHAT, CDR2 FQDESV (reference sequence). The chain's CDR3 is CASSLLSGEQYF. As DNA, the CDR3 is TGTGCCAGCAGTCTTCTATCGGGAGAGCAGTACTTC.

The chain has TRBV19 and TRBJ1-1; TRBD1 might be the D (5 bases). V lost 3 bases to trimming and J lost 6 bases, with 11 bases between them. The CDR3 extends over 13 amino acids. CDR1 LNHDA and CDR2 SQIVND come from the germline V gene (reference sequence). The CDR3 reads CASSIVGEAEAFF. In DNA, the CDR3 is TGTGCCAGTAGTATTGTGGGGGAGGCTGAAGCTTTCTTT. Variable domain in full (rest from reference TRBV19 and TRBJ1-1): DGGITQSPKYLFRKEGQNVTLSCEQNLNHDAMYWYRQDPGQGLRLIYYSQIVNDFQKGDIAEGYSVSREKKESFPLTVTSAQKNPTAFYLCASSIVGEAEAFFGQGTRLTVV.

The chain recombines TRBV2 with TRBJ2-7; a possible D gene is TRBD1 (6 bases). The CDR3 runs 10 residues. Trimming cost V 9 bases and J 8 bases, with 11 bases left between them. Germline V gene lookup returns CDR1 SNHLY and CDR2 FYNNEI. CDR3 bases: TGTGCCAGTGCGCAGGGGAAGCAGTACTTC. Protein sequence: CASAQGKQYF.

The chain carries TRBV13 and TRBJ2-7, with TRBD2 matching over 7 bases. The germline V gene encodes CDR1 PRHDT and CDR2 FYEKMQ (reference sequence). V was clipped by 3 bases and J by 0 bases; unmatched bases: 5. CDR3 length: 15 amino acids. The DNA for the CDR3 is TGTGCCAGCAGCTTTATTCGGGGGGACTCCTACGAGCAGTACTTC. Translation gives CASSFIRGDSYEQYF.

The chain employs TRBV18 and TRBJ2-5, with TRBD2 identical over 13 bases. The V gene end was trimmed by 7 bases and the J gene end by 1 base; junction bases not matched to a gene: 3. CDR3 length equals 15 residues. CDR1 and CDR2 from the germline V gene are KGHSH and LQKENI. The DNA of the CDR3 is TGTGCCAGCTACAGGACTAGCGGGAGCCAAGAGACCCAGTACTTC. Protein sequence: CASYRTSGSQETQYF.

The chain joins TRBV7-9 to TRBJ1-4, with D possibly being TRBD1 (5 bases). V lost 5 bases and J 10 bases, leaving 17 bases between the germline ends. The germline CDR1 and CDR2 sequences are SEHNR and FQNEAQ (reference sequence). The CDR3 is 14 amino acids. CDR3 bases: TGTGCCAGCAGCCCCCAGGGTCGAATCGGAAAACTGTTTTTT. As protein: CASSPQGRIGKLFF.

This clone was picked up a small number of times. The chain combines TRBV25-1 with TRBJ1-1; D is uncertain. V was shortened by 6 bases and J by 2 bases, with 7 bases between the two germline ends. CDR1 and CDR2 (germline): MGHDK, SYGVNS. The CDR3 is 12 amino acids. The DNA of the CDR3 is TGTGCCAGCAGGACAACCAACACTGAAGCTTTCTTT. It yields the protein CASRTTNTEAFF.

This clone was counted only a few times. The genes are TRBV5-6 and TRBJ2-1, with TRBD2 matching over 12 bases. Trimming removed 4 bases from V and 3 bases from J; junction bases left unmatched: 2. Looked up from germline, CDR1 is SGHDT and CDR2 is YYEEEE. The CDR3 is 15 amino acids. CDR3 protein: CASSPGLAGYNEQFF. The DNA for the CDR3 is TGTGCCAGCAGCCCGGGACTAGCGGGCTACAATGAGCAGTTCTTC.

V usage is TRBV2 and J usage is TRBJ1-6; the D is unclear. Trimming left V 7 bases short and J 10 bases short, with 17 bases between. The CDR3 sequence is 14 residues long. Germline V gene lookup returns CDR1 SNHLY and CDR2 FYNNEI. DNA of the CDR3: TGTGCCAGCACCCCCCAGTATGGTATCTCACCCCTCCACTTT. Protein sequence: CASTPQYGISPLHF.

The chain links TRBV25-1 to TRBJ1-1, with 8 bases lining up with TRBD1. From germline, CDR1 is MGHDK and CDR2 SYGVNS. V was pared by 1 base and J by 2 bases, with 0 bases of the junction left unmatched. This CDR3 has 14 amino acids. The CDR3 spells CASSESGGNTEAFF. The CDR3 nucleotides are TGTGCCAGCAGTGAATCAGGGGGCAACACTGAAGCTTTCTTT.